This T cell receptor beta chain was sequenced for a study of CD4 T cells in relation to SARS-CoV-2 and coronaviruses. Study results and caveats: Pre-pandemic and post-infection samples never came from the same donor.

Unexposed donor CD4+ T cells date from about 2010-2019, before the COVID-19 pandemic. About this clone itself: The antigen remains undetermined.

Clones were read by immunoSEQ multiplex PCR, and TCRdb kept only the in-frame ones, dropping some. The sample records tens of thousands of clones, roughly 88% being singletons. This clonotype was sampled from a human donor in good health. Material for sequencing was memory CD4+ T cells from PBMCs.

The CDR3 sequence is CASSSDSTNEKLFF. As DNA, the CDR3 is TGCGCCAGCAGCTCGGACAGTACTAATGAAAAACTGTTTTTT. V and J are TRBV5-1 and TRBJ1-4; D may be TRBD1 (6 bases). The CDR3 has 14 amino acids. V was pared by 3 bases and J by 2 bases, with 8 bases between. Germline V CDR1 and CDR2: SGHRS, YFSETQ.